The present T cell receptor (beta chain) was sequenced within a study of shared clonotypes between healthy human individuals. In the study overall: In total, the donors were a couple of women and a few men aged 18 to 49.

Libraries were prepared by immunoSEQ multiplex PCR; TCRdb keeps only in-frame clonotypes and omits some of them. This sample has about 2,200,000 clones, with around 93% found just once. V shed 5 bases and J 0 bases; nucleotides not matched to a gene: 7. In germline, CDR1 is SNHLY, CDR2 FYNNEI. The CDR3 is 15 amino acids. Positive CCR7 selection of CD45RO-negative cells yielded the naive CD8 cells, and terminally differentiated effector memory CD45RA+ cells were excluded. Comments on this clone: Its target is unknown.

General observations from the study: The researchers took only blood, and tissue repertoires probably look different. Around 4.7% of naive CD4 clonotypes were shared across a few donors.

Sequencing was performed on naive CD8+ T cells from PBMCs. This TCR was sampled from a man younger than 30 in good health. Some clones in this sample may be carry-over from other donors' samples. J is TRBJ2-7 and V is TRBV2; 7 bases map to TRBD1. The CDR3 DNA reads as TGTGCCAGCAGTCCGAACTGGGACAGCTCCTACGAGCAGTACTTC. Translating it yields CASSPNWDSSYEQYF.